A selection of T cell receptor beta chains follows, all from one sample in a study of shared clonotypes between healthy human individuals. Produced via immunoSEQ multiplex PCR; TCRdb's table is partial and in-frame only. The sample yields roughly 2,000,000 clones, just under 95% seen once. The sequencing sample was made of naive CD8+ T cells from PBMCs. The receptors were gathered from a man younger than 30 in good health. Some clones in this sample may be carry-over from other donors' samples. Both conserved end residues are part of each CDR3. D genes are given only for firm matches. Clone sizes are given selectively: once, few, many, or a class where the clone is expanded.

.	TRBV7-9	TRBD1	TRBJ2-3	CASRGTGDVPDTQYF	TGTGCCAGCAGAGGGACAGGGGATGTGCCAGATACGCAGTATTTT
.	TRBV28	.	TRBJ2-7	CASSFQGLKYEQYF	TGTGCCAGCAGTTTTCAGGGGCTCAAATACGAGCAGTACTTC
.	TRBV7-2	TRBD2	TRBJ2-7	CASSPVTSGYEQYF	TGTGCCAGCAGCCCGGTGACTAGCGGCTACGAGCAGTACTTC
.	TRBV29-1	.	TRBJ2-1	CSVDHTVRSYNEQFF	TGCAGCGTTGACCACACGGTCCGCTCCTACAATGAGCAGTTCTTC
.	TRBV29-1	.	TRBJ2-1	CSVEDYRDIWNNEQFF	TGCAGCGTTGAAGACTACCGGGACATTTGGAACAATGAGCAGTTCTTC
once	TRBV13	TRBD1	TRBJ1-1	CASSLRAGGRDTEAFF	TGTGCCAGCAGCTTAAGGGCAGGGGGCCGAGACACTGAAGCTTTCTTT
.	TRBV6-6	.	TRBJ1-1	CASRAGENTEAFF	TGTGCCAGCAGGGCAGGGGAGAACACTGAAGCTTTCTTT
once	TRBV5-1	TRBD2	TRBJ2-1	CASSLGTSIGDEQFF	TGCGCCAGCAGCCTCGGGACTAGCATTGGTGATGAGCAGTTCTTC
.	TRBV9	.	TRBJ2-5	CASSVASGAGETQYF	TGTGCCAGCAGCGTAGCTTCAGGGGCCGGAGAGACCCAGTACTTC
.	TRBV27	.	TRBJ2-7	CASSFSAGPAVLEQYF	TGTGCCAGCAGTTTTAGTGCGGGGCCAGCCGTTTTGGAGCAGTACTTC
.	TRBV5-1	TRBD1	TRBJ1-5	CASSVDRDGQPQHF	TGCGCCAGCAGCGTGGACAGGGATGGTCAGCCCCAGCATTTT
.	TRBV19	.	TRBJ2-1	CASSRKGLEIFQFF	TGTGCCAGTAGTAGAAAGGGACTGGAGATCTTTCAGTTCTTC
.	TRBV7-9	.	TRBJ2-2	CASSSPSGWTSGELFF	TGTGCCAGCAGCTCCCCCAGCGGGTGGACCTCCGGGGAGCTGTTTTTT
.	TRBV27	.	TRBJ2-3	CVCRDIMGTDTQYF	TGTGTCTGCAGGGACATTATGGGCACAGATACGCAGTATTTT
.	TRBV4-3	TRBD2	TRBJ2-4	CASSQAGTSGRHIQYF	TGCGCCAGCAGCCAAGCCGGGACTAGCGGGAGGCACATTCAGTACTTC
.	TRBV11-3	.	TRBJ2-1	CASSLGLRGYNEQFF	TGTGCCAGCAGCTTGGGATTGAGGGGCTACAATGAGCAGTTCTTC
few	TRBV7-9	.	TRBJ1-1	CASSIRLGTGEAFF	TGTGCCAGCAGCATAAGACTTGGGACGGGTGAAGCTTTCTTT
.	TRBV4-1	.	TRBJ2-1	CASSQDPAYGSYNEQFF	TGCGCCAGCAGCCAAGATCCGGCGTACGGCTCCTACAATGAGCAGTTCTTC
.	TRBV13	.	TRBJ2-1	CASSGRGSAVGEQFF	TGTGCCAGCAGCGGGAGGGGGAGTGCGGTCGGTGAGCAGTTCTTC
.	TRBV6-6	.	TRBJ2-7	CASSYRDSTLSYEQYF	TGTGCCAGCAGTTACCGGGACTCCACCCTCTCCTACGAGCAGTACTTC
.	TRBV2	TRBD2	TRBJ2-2	CASSEGLAGGSNTGELFF	TGTGCCAGCAGTGAAGGGCTAGCGGGAGGATCGAACACCGGGGAGCTGTTTTTT
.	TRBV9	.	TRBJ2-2	CASSAHGGPGTGELFF	TGTGCCAGCAGCGCCCATGGGGGGCCAGGGACCGGGGAGCTGTTTTTT
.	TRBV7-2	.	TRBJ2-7	CASNWYPVRVSYEQYF	TGTGCCAGCAACTGGTACCCGGTCAGGGTCTCCTACGAGCAGTACTTC
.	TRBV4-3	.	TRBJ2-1	CASSPVRPYNEQFF	TGCGCCAGCAGCCCTGTAAGACCCTACAATGAGCAGTTCTTC
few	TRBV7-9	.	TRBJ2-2	CASSLGRNTGELFF	TGTGCCAGCAGTTTAGGACGGAACACCGGGGAGCTGTTTTTT
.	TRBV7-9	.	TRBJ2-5	CASLLSETQYF	TGTGCCAGCTTGCTTTCGGAGACCCAGTACTTC
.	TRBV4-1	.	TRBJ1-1	CASSQDSLAPNTEAFF	TGCGCCAGCAGCCAAGATAGTTTGGCACCTAACACTGAAGCTTTCTTT
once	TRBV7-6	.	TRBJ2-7	CASSLGSEAYEQYF	TGTGCCAGCAGCTTAGGGTCCGAAGCCTACGAGCAGTACTTC
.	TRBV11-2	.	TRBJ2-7	CASSFQSASYEQYF	TGTGCCAGCAGCTTCCAATCAGCGTCCTACGAGCAGTACTTC
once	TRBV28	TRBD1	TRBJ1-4	CASRSQGAKSTNEKLFF	TGTGCCAGCAGGTCACAGGGGGCGAAATCAACTAATGAAAAACTGTTTTTT
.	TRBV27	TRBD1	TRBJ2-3	CASSRQGAYTDTQYF	TGTGCCAGCAGTCGACAGGGGGCTTACACAGATACGCAGTATTTT
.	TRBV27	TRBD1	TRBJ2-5	CASSYRDRVGETQYF	TGTGCCAGCAGTTATCGGGACAGGGTGGGCGAGACCCAGTACTTC
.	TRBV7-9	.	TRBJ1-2	CASSLLQQRPFYGYTF	TGTGCCAGCAGCTTATTGCAACAGCGCCCCTTCTATGGCTACACCTTC
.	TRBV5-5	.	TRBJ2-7	CASSLLSYYEQYF	TGTGCCAGCAGCTTGCTCAGCTACTACGAGCAGTACTTC
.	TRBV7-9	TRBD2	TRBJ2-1	CASSLPSTSGSSYNEQFF	TGTGCCAGCAGCTTACCCTCGACTAGCGGGAGCTCCTACAATGAGCAGTTCTTC
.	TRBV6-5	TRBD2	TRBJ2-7	CASSYGTSGYEQYF	TGTGCCAGCAGTTACGGGACTAGCGGTTACGAGCAGTACTTC
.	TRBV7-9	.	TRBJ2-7	CASSGGTHEQYF	TGTGCCAGCAGCGGCGGGACCCACGAGCAGTACTTC
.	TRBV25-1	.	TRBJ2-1	CASSDPAGHEIDNEQFF	TGTGCCAGCAGTGATCCGGCGGGCCACGAAATCGACAATGAGCAGTTCTTC